Given below is one TCR beta chain in context. TCRdb's table, derived via immunoSEQ multiplex PCR, lists solely in-frame clones and lacks some. The sample includes roughly 100,000 clones, about 91% of them seen just once. These data are taken from a study of identifying expanded T cells in peripheral blood. The germline V gene encodes CDR1 MDHEN and CDR2 SYDVKM. V gave up 5 bases and J gave up 2 bases; unmatched junction bases: 6. This CDR3 comprises 15 residues. The clonotype comes from a person aged 18 to 70 in good health. The chain combines TRBV28 with TRBJ2-7; 10 bases fit TRBD1. Sequencing was performed on blood. The CDR3 bases are TGTGCCAGCAGTCCCCCCGGGACAGGGGCCTACGAGCAGTACTTC. It codes for CASSPPGTGAYEQYF.